Sequencing of this TCR beta chain was carried out in a study of Tregs in tolerant kidney transplant recipients. Background on the study: CD4+CD25+CD127- cells came from approximately three-day belatacept mixed lymphocyte reactions, some with roughly 5-day graft donor restimulation. Recipient cells were told from donor cells by antibody staining.

Study observations and caveats: Findings come from small patient numbers and require larger validation. Activated donor B cell expansion appeared to reveal the most relevant donor-specific TCRbeta repertoire.

This clone occurred once. What it binds is not known. CDR1 is SGHDN and CDR2 is FVKESK in the germline V gene. The V end lost 4 bases, the J end lost 3 bases, and 6 bases lay between the germline ends. This CDR3 spans 13 amino acids. The repertoire was sequenced with immunoSEQ multiplex PCR; TCRdb's copy has only in-frame clones and lacks some. This sample has about 44,000 clones; about 95% occur once, and the top ten carry 0.3% to 0.45%. This TCR was recovered from a human donor in good health. This sequence joins TRBV14 and TRBJ2-2; no definite D call. The sample comprised Tregs from blood cultured with allogeneic cells. CDR3 region: CASSLWDTGELFF. The CDR3 DNA is TGTGCCAGCAGCCTGTGGGACACCGGGGAGCTGTTTTTT.